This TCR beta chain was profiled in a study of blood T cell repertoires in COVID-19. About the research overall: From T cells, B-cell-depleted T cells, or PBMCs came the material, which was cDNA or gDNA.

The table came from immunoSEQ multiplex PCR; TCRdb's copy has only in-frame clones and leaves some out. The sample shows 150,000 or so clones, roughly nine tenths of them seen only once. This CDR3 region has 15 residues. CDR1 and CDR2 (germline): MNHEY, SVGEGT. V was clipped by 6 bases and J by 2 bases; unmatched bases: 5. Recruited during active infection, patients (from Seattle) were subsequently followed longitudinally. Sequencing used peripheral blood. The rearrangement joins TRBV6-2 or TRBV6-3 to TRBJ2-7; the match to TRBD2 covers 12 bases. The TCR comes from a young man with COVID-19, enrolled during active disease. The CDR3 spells CASSLLAGGTYEQYF. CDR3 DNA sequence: TGTGCCAGCAGCTTACTAGCGGGGGGAACCTACGAGCAGTACTTC.